This entry features one TCR beta chain sequence. Its cognate antigen is unknown. The method was immunoSEQ multiplex PCR; TCRdb's version includes in-frame clones alone and lacks a portion of them. The table has about 95,000 clones, under 90% seen once; the top ten hold around 0.8%. Germline-derived CDR1 and CDR2 are SGDLS and YYNGEE. This CDR3 region has 18 residues. V dropped 0 bases and J dropped 5; count of bases not matched to a gene: 10. The source of the sample is a study of radiotherapy plus CTLA-4 blockade in lung cancer. Findings and limits, study-wide: Subsequent to radiotherapy plus ipilimumab, tumor-derived TCR clones underwent expansion in blood.

The rearrangement uses TRBV9 and TRBJ2-2, with TRBD2 identical over 10 bases. Specimen: peripheral blood, collected from a patient treated with radiotherapy plus ipilimumab. The sequence came from a human donor with non-small cell lung cancer who had stable disease on radiotherapy plus ipilimumab. CDR3 residues: CASSVESSGGLRTGELFF. The CDR3 DNA sequence: TGTGCCAGCAGCGTAGAGAGTAGCGGGGGGCTGAGGACCGGGGAGCTGTTTTTT.